This T cell receptor beta chain is drawn from a study of blood T cells in healthy people across ages. Trimming left V 4 bases short and J 3 bases short, with 9 bases between. The CDR3 spans 12 residues. Germline CDR1 is SQVTM and CDR2 is ANQGSEA. A word on this clonotype: Its antigen is currently unknown.

Through a sample-barcoded 5' primer and a J-beta primer mix, a second PCR was run for about 6 to 11 cycles. TCRdb itself ran the 5' RACE reads through MiXCR, one entry per CDR3 protein. The table has roughly 730,000 distinct CDR3 sequences, about 56% seen once. Study conclusions and caveats: In long-lived donors, naive CD4+ cell counts and diversity exceeded those of aged donors.

The receptor's source is a man aged 35 to 55 in good health. The chain combines TRBV29-1 with TRBJ1-1, with a weak D call TRBD1 (5 bases). What was sequenced was blood. The CDR3, as DNA: TGCAGCGTTGTTTGGGGGGACACTGAAGCTTTCTTT. It yields the protein CSVVWGDTEAFF. The full variable domain, completed using reference TRBV29-1 and TRBJ1-1, is SAVISQKPSRDICQRGTSLTIQCQVDSQVTMMFWYRQQPGQSLTLIATANQGSEATYESGFVIDKFPISRPNLTFSTLTVSNMSPEDSSIYLCSVVWGDTEAFFGQGTRLTVV.